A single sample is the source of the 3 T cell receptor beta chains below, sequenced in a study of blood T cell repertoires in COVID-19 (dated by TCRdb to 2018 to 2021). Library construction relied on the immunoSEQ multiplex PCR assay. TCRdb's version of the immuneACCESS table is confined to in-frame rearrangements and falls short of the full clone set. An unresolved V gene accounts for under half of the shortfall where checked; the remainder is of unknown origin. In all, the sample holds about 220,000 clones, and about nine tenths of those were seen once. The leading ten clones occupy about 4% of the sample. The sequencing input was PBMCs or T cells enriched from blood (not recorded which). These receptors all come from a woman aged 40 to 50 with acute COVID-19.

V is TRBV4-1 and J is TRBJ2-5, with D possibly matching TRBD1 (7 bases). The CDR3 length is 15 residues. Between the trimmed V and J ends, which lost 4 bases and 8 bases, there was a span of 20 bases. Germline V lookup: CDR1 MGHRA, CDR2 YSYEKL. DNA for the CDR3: TGCGCCAGCAGCCCGGGGGATGGACAGGCAGGAACCCAGTACTTC. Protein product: CASSPGDGQAGTQYF.

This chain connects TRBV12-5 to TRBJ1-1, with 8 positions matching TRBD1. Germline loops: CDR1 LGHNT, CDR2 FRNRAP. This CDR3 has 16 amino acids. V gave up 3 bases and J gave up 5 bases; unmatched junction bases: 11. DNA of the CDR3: TGTGCTAGTGGTTTCGGCCCCCAGGGGGCTGAAACTGAAGCTTTCTTT. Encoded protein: CASGFGPQGAETEAFF.

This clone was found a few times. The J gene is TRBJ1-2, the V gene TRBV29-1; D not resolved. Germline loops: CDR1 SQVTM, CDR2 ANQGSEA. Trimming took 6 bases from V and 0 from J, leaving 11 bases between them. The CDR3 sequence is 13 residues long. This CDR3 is CSVRTGANYGYTF. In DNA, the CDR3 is TGCAGCGTGAGGACGGGAGCTAACTATGGCTACACCTTC.